This TCR beta chain was recorded in a study of graft-versus-host responses after intestinal transplantation. Study information: Multivisceral, liver-intestinal, or isolated intestinal grafts were transplanted into recipients. Tacrolimus plus steroids were given to all recipients for roughly three years, preceded by anti-thymocyte globulin induction.

General observations from the study: GvH clone levels peaked in circulation, and this peak was associated with early post-transplant HvG declines. Investigators detected GvH clones in recipient marrow, with some emerging earlier in ileum or blood.

Profiled with immunoSEQ multiplex PCR; TCRdb holds only in-frame clones, not every one. The table shows 140,000 or so clones, with about 93% occurring only once. This clone was detected only once. The antigen remains undetermined. The CDR3 runs to 13 residues. Germline V gives CDR1 SGHRS, CDR2 YFSETQ. Deletions cut 0 bases from V and 9 bases from J, with 10 bases between. J is TRBJ2-1 and V is TRBV5-1, with unresolved D. The specimen was unstimulated CD4+ T cells sorted from spleen or lymph node cells, collected before intestinal transplant. The TCR was taken from a human donor who received an intestinal transplant. CDR3 protein: CASSLGQASEQFF. The DNA of the CDR3 is TGCGCCAGCAGCTTGGGTCAGGCTAGTGAGCAGTTCTTC.